This TCR beta chain was obtained from a study of T-cell reconstitution after alpha-beta-depleted transplantation in children. Notes on the study in general: Expanded clones from the graft, numbering several hundred, reportedly supplied alpha-beta T cells about two months after transplant. Among T cells one year after transplant, newly produced cells accounted for most counts and diversity. Surviving thymic progenitors and recipient T cells were the source of high TCRbeta diversity at day 60 in some patients.

This clonotype was seen ten or more times. Its specificity is unknown. This CDR3 comprises 15 residues. Trimming cost V 11 bases and J 5 bases; bases outside gene matches: 12. Germline assignment: CDR1 MDHEN and CDR2 SYDVKM. Molecular barcoding with unique molecular identifiers was used for the TCRbeta library. TCRdb re-analysed the PCR reads in MiXCR, keeping a single row per CDR3 protein. Here the sample spans about 490,000 distinct CDR3 sequences, 10% to 13% being singletons. J is TRBJ1-5 and V is TRBV28, with 10 nucleotides matching TRBD1. Specimen: PBMCs, collected before TCRalphabeta/CD19-depleted stem cell transplant. This receptor was taken from a child aged 2 to 10 with inherited bone marrow failure, due to receive a stem cell transplant. DNA for the CDR3: TGTGCCGCAGACCCCGGGACAGGGGTATATCAGCCCCAGCATTTT. This codes for CAADPGTGVYQPQHF.